This T cell receptor beta chain comes out of a study of blood T cell repertoires in COVID-19. In the study overall: COVID-19 samples from acute and convalescent phases originated in the United States, Italy and Spain.

Authors' methods: Amplification with reference gene primers provided the estimates of nucleated cell counts. Some clones are missing from TCRdb's copy, which holds only in-frame ones; the method was immunoSEQ multiplex PCR. Clonal size and the V and J genes are those of that table, whereas D and trimming came from the DNA. The sample includes about 110,000 clones, roughly 84% seen only once; the top ten take 4% to 5.5%. The CDR3 totals 14 residues. V lost 0 bases and J 5 bases, leaving 5 bases between the germline ends. Germline-derived CDR1 and CDR2 are LGHNA and YSLEER. This TCR came from a human donor in a cohort sampled during active COVID-19. The J gene is TRBJ1-6, the V gene TRBV4-3; the D is unclear. Sequencing was carried out using peripheral blood. Written as DNA, the CDR3 is TGCGCCAGCAGCCAAGAGCGGGATAATTCACCCCTCCACTTT. Its translation: CASSQERDNSPLHF.